Given below is one T cell receptor (beta chain) in context. Its matching antigen is unknown. Via the markers CD45RO/CCR7/CD25/CD127/CD95/CD27, stem cell-like memory, regulatory, central memory and naive CD4+ cells were sorted. The data are from a study of beta chain features in type 1 diabetes. General study points: Within the patient group, naive, central memory and Treg TCRB repertoires appeared more similar to each other than within healthy donors. Diminished insertions and augmented deletions at VDJ junctions characterized type 1 diabetes patients. There was a moderate but significant shortening of TCRB CDR3s in all four CD4+ subsets of Type 1 diabetes patients.

CDR1 MNHNY and CDR2 SVGAGI come from the germline V gene (reference sequence). J lost 4 bases, V lost 8 bases, and 8 bases had no gene match. The CDR3 has 15 amino acids. Sequenced material consisted of expressed TCRB transcripts (all of the isolated RNA was reverse transcribed). Method: immunoSEQ multiplex PCR; TCRdb's copy keeps in-frame clones and lacks some. The sample has under 400,000 clones, 12% to 15% seen once. The receptor's source is a man younger than 45 in good health. The genes are TRBV6-6 and TRBJ1-4, with 9 positions matching TRBD1. The sample taken for sequencing was central memory CD4+ T cells from blood. Written as DNA, the CDR3 is TGTGCCAGCCAACCCCCGGGACAGGGTAATGAAAAACTGTTTTTT. It specifies CASQPPGQGNEKLFF.